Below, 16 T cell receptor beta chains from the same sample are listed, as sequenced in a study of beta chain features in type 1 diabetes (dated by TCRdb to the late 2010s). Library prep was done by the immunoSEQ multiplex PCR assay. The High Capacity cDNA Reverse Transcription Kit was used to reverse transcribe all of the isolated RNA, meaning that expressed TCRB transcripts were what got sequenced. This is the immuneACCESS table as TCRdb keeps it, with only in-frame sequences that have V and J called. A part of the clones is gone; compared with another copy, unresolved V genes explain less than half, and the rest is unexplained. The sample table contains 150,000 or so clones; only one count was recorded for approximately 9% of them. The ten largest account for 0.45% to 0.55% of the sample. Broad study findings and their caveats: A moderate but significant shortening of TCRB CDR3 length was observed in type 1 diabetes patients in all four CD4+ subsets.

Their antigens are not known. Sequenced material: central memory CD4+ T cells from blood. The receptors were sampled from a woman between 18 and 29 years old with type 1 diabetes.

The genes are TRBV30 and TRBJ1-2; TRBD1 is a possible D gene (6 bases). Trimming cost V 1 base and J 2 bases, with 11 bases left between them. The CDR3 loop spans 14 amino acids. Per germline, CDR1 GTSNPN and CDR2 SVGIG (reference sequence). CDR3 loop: CAWSAGVVNYGYTF. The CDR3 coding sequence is TGTGCCTGGAGTGCAGGGGTGGTAAACTATGGCTACACCTTC. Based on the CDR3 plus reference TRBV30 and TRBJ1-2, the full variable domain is SQTIHQWPATLVQPVGSPLSLECTVEGTSNPNLYWYRQAAGRGLQLLFYSVGIGQISSEVPQNLSASRPQDRQFILSSKKLLLSDSGFYLCAWSAGVVNYGYTFGSGTRLTVV.

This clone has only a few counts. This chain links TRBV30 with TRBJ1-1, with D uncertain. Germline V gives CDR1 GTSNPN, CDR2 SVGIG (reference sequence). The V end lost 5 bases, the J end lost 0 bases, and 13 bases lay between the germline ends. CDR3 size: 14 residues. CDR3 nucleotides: TGTGCCTGGCGTGCTACTAGGTTGAACACTGAAGCTTTCTTT. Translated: CAWRATRLNTEAFF. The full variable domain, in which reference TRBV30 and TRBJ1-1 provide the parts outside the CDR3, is SQTIHQWPATLVQPVGSPLSLECTVEGTSNPNLYWYRQAAGRGLQLLFYSVGIGQISSEVPQNLSASRPQDRQFILSSKKLLLSDSGFYLCAWRATRLNTEAFFGQGTRLTVV.

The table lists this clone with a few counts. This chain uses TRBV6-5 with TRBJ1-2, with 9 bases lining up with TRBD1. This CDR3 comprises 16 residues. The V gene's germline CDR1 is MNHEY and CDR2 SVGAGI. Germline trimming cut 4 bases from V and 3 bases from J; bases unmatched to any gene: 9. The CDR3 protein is CASSSTGTGIYYGYTF. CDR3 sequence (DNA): TGTGCCAGCAGTTCCACCGGGACAGGGATTTACTATGGCTACACCTTC.

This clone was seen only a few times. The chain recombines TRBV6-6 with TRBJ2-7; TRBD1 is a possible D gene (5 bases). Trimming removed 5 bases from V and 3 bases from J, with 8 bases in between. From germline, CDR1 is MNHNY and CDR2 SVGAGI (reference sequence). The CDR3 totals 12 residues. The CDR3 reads CASSPRGYEQYF. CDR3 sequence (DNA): TGTGCCAGCAGTCCTAGGGGCTACGAGCAGTACTTC.

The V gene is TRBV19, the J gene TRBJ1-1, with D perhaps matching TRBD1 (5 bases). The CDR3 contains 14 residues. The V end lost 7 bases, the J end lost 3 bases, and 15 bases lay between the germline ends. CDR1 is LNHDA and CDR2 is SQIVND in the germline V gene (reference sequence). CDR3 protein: CASTPNRGYTEAFF. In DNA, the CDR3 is TGTGCCAGTACCCCCAACCGGGGGTACACTGAAGCTTTCTTT. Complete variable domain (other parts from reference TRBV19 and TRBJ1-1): DGGITQSPKYLFRKEGQNVTLSCEQNLNHDAMYWYRQDPGQGLRLIYYSQIVNDFQKGDIAEGYSVSREKKESFPLTVTSAQKNPTAFYLCASTPNRGYTEAFFGQGTRLTVV.

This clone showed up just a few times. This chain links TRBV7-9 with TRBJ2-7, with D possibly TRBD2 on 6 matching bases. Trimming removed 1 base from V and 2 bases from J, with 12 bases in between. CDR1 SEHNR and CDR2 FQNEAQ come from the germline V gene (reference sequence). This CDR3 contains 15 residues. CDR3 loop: CASSLVGGAAYEQYF. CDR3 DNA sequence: TGTGCCAGCAGCTTAGTCGGAGGGGCAGCCTACGAGCAGTACTTC.

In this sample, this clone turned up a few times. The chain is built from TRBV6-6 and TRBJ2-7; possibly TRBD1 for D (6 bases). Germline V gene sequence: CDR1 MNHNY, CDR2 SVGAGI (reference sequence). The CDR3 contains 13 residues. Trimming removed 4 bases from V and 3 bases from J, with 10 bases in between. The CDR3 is CASSLGQYYEQYF. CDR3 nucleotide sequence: TGTGCCAGCAGTTTAGGACAGTACTACGAGCAGTACTTC.

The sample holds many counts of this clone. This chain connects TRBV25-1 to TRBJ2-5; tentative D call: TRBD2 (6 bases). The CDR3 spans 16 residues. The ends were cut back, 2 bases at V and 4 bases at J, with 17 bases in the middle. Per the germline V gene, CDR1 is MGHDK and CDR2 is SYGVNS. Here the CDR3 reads CASSEKLGGTRETQYF. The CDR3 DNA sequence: TGTGCCAGCAGTGAAAAACTAGGAGGGACCCGAGAGACCCAGTACTTC.

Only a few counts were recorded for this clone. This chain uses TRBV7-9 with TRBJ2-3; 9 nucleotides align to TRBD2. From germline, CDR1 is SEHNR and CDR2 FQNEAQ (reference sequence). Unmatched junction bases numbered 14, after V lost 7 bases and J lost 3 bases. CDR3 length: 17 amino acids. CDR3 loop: CASTPGLATGGTDTQYF. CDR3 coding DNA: TGTGCCAGCACCCCAGGACTAGCGACCGGGGGAACAGATACGCAGTATTTT.

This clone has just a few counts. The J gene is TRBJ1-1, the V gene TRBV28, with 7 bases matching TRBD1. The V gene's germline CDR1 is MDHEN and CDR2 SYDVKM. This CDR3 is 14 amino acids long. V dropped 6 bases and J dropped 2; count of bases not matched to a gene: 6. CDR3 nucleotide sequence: TGTGCCAGCAGCCTGAGACAGGGTAACACTGAAGCTTTCTTT. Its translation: CASSLRQGNTEAFF.

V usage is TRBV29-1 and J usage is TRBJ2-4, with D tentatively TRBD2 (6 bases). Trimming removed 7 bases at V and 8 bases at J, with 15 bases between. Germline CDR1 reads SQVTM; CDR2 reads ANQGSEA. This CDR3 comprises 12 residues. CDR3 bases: TGCAGCGCTGGAGGGGTAGAGGACATTCAGTACTTC. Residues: CSAGGVEDIQYF. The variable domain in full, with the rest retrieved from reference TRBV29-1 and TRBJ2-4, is SAVISQKPSRDICQRGTSLTIQCQVDSQVTMMFWYRQQPGQSLTLIATANQGSEATYESGFVIDKFPISRPNLTFSTLTVSNMSPEDSSIYLCSAGGVEDIQYFGAGTRLSVL.

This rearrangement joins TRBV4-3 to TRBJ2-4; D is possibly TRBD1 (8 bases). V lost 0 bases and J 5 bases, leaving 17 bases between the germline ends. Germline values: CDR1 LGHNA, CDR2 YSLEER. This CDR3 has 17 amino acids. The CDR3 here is CASSQDRTGRGENIQYF. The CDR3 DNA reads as TGCGCCAGCAGCCAAGATCGGACAGGGAGGGGGGAAAACATTCAGTACTTC.

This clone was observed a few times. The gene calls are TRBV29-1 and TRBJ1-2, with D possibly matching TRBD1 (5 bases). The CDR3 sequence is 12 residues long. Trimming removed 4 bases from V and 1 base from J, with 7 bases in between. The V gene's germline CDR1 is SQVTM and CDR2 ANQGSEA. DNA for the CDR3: TGCAGCGTTGGACAGCGTAACTATGGCTACACCTTC. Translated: CSVGQRNYGYTF.

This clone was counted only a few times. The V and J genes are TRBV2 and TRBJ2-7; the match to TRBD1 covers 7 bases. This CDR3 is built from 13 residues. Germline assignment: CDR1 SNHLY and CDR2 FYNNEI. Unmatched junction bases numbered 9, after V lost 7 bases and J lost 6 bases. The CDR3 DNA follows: TGTGCCAGCACACCCGGACAGGTCCTCGAGCAGTACTTC. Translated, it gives CASTPGQVLEQYF.

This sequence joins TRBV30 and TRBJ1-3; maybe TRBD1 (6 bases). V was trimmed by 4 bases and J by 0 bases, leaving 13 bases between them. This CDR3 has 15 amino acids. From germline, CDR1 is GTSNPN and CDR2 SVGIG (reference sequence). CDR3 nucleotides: TGTGCCTGGAATAGGGGGGGGAACTCTGGAAACACCATATATTTT. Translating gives CAWNRGGNSGNTIYF.

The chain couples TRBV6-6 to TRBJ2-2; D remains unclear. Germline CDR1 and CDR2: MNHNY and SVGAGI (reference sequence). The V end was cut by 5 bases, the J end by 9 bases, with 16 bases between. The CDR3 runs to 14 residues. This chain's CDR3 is CASSDGWRTRELFF. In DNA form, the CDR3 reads TGTGCCAGCAGTGATGGCTGGAGAACGAGGGAGCTGTTTTTT.